This T cell receptor beta chain was identified during a study of neoadjuvant anti-PD-1 for oral cavity cancer. Whole-study results and caveats: Each response group had just three patients in TCR analyses.

Clones were read by immunoSEQ multiplex PCR, and TCRdb kept only the in-frame ones, dropping some. In the table there are over 15,000 clones, approximately 79% of which are singletons. As concerns this clone: The antigen remains undetermined.

In germline, CDR1 is ENHRY, CDR2 SYGVKD. This CDR3 contains 16 residues. With 0 bases removed from V and 2 bases from J, the gap between germline ends came to 14 bases. Source: PBMCs, taken before nivolumab (anti-PD-1) treatment. The receptor comes from a person aged 35-79 years with oral cavity squamous cell carcinoma. The rearrangement joins TRBV10-3 to TRBJ2-7; maybe TRBD2 (5 bases). The CDR3 region is CAISESQRLNAYEQYF. CDR3 nucleotides: TGTGCCATCAGTGAGTCGCAGCGGCTGAATGCCTACGAGCAGTACTTC.